The sequence of this T cell receptor beta chain was determined in a study of blood T cell repertoires in COVID-19. On the study more broadly: Acute and convalescent COVID-19 specimens originated in the United States, Italy and Spain.

As processed by the authors: Reference gene primer amplification yielded estimated nucleated cell counts. Method: immunoSEQ multiplex PCR; TCRdb's copy keeps in-frame clones and lacks some. For V, J and clone size, that table is used; D and trimming come from the DNA. The sample carries approximately 240,000 clones, around 82% recorded once. This CDR3 region has 11 residues. Germline lookup yields CDR1 LGHDT and CDR2 YNNKEL (reference sequence). The V and J ends lost 4 bases and 5 bases respectively, with 5 bases between them. The V gene is TRBV3-1 (or the pseudogene TRBV3-2), the J gene TRBJ1-2; no clear D gene. The sequence derives from an elderly woman with active or convalescent COVID-19. Material: peripheral blood. The CDR3 nucleotides read TGTGCCAGCAGCCGCGGATATGGCTACACCTTC. Its translation is CASSRGYGYTF.